This paragraph reports one TCR beta chain. This clone's antigen is unknown. No qualities accompany the bases; no much larger clone lies one base away. These data originate in a study (dated by TCRdb to between 2015 and 2016). With respect to the entire study: The study examined whether tumor-infiltrating Tregs in breast cancer are drawn from blood Tregs or arise in situ by conversion from other CD4+ T cell subsets.

As encoded in the germline V gene, CDR1 is SGHAT while CDR2 is FQNNGV. Between the V and J ends, shortened by 2 bases and 7 bases respectively, the junction contains 21 bases. Reading from cysteine to phenylalanine, the CDR3 counts 16 amino acids. Solely the CDR3 DNA is kept, with 48 bases framed from the first base. What the study reported, not specific to this receptor: Tumor memory CD4+ T cell TCR gene usage was found to cluster with blood and lymph node memory CD4+ cells and with lymph node naive CD4+ cells. Rather than covering whole repertoires, validation in the larger cohort was restricted to a single TCR beta V-J rearrangement. The TCR alpha and beta sequences of tumor-infiltrating Tregs showed the greatest overlap with tumor naive CD4+ T cells, followed by blood naive CD4+ T cells.

Amplification of full-length TCR variable regions was done by 5' RACE PCR using constant-region reverse primers, and this step was followed by semi-nested PCR with Nested Universal Primer A. The ReliaPrep RNA Cell Miniprep System was used to extract total RNA, which was then reverse transcribed into 5'RACE-ready cDNA with the SMARTer RACE 5'/3' Kit. Multiplex adaptors were used to barcode the full-length TCR alpha and beta libraries, which were then sequenced on an Illumina MiSeq. The paper's data handling went like this. For each of nine subset-tissue groups, sequencing data from the five patients were pooled, and the groups were then compared using unsupervised clustering of TCR gene usage. Repertoire similarity was calculated with the Morisita-Horn index, weighting shared sequences by their contribution to each repertoire. TCRdb took the public reads, trimmed them with fastp at Q25, ran MiXCR for clone calling and kept in-frame beta chains. Each record represents a unique CDR3 protein, reported with the most common genes and DNA among its rows. TCRdb's processing, not the authors' own work, is the source of the V and J calls. The sample table shows about 55,000 distinct CDR3 sequences, and less than 25% are seen once. The leading ten clones occupy about 2.9% of the sample.

Cells that were CD4+CD25+CD127-/low were the ones isolated as Tregs. Tregs, naive and memory CD4+ T cells from tumor, blood and ipsilateral draining lymph nodes of roughly 5 breast cancer patients underwent full-length TCR alpha and beta sequencing. Tumor tissue and lymph nodes obtained by ipsilateral axillary dissection were perfused with PBS, cut into small pieces and digested using collagenase I and hyaluronidase. Sorted cell populations were confirmed by FACS to exceed 90% purity. The chain joins TRBV11-2 to TRBJ2-7; there is no confident call for the D gene. Sequenced input: tumor-infiltrating Tregs sorted from the breast tumor. The sequence derives from a female donor with breast cancer. The CDR3 loop reads CASSLSRQPGFGEQYF. The nucleotides read TGTGCCAGCAGCTTAAGCCGGCAGCCCGGTTTTGGAGAGCAGTACTTC.